The following is a T cell receptor (beta chain) sequence with its context. No cognate antigen has been identified for it. Per-nucleotide qualities are absent, and no much larger clonotype sits a single base away. The data are from a study of blood T cell repertoires in COVID-19 (dated by TCRdb to about 2020). For the study in its entirety: Samples covering the acute and convalescent phases of COVID-19 were provided by collaborators in the United States, Italy and Spain. The material from the prospective study consisted of cDNA or gDNA derived from T cells, B-cell-depleted T cells, or PBMCs. The dataset comprised deeply sampled blood TCRbeta repertoires from subjects exposed to, actively infected with, or recovered from COVID-19. The repertoires were released in a freely available public database meant as a resource for research on the immune response to SARS-CoV-2. Samples were obtained from the ongoing ImmuneRACE study (first 160 participants) and from over 1,000 subjects provided by 6 global collaborators. The sample metadata nearly always contained a de-identified subject ID, COVID-19 status, age in years and sex. Where HLA class I and class II types were available, the types were taken from metadata supplied by the sample provider, not from assay-based typing. Results and caveats for the whole study, not just this receptor: How much clinical and demographic metadata was included differed by source and by participant, and the metadata was provided uncurated.

TCRbeta CDR3 regions were amplified from genomic DNA using the immunoSEQ Assay, a bias-controlled multiplex PCR. The study's own analysis went as follows. The number of nucleated cells in each sample was estimated from the amplification of reference gene primers within the assay. To quantify the absolute abundance of each unique TCRbeta CDR3 rearrangement, sequence reads were collapsed and filtered. For each sample, productive Simpson clonality was calculated by taking the square root of Simpson's diversity index across productive rearrangements. The source is immuneACCESS, and TCRdb retained only in-frame sequences with V and J called. Part of the clones is not carried over; for the studies checked, unresolved V genes explain less than half of this, and the remainder is unexplained. V and J calls and clone size come straight from that table; D and trimming were deduced from the DNA. For this sample there are approximately 200,000 clones; 84% appear just once. Approximately 1.8% of the sample comes from the top ten.

V was cut back by 6 bases and J by 5 bases, leaving a gap of 14 bases between them. Via the germline V gene, CDR1 is SGHRS and CDR2 YFSETQ. Its CDR3 holds 14 amino acids, cysteine through phenylalanine. Only the CDR3 portion is preserved as DNA: 42 bases, with reading frame beginning at the first base. Participants in the prospective study were enrolled through a virtual design, were aged roughly 18 to 100 years, and lived in approximately 24 United States geographic areas. Cohort assignment in the prospective study relied on participant-reported clinical history from a screening survey and a study questionnaire. For ImmuneRACE Cohort 3, a participant was defined as recovered based on two consecutive negative NP/OP PCR tests, clearance by a healthcare professional, or resolution of symptoms. In the prospective study, mobile phlebotomists collected whole blood, serum and a nasopharyngeal or oropharyngeal swab from each participant. Over a roughly 2-month period, participants in the prospective study had the option of providing additional blood draws and questionnaires. Prospective study blood samples were shipped either frozen or at room temperature before DNA extraction.

The clonotype originates from a man aged 55 to 70 who had recovered from COVID-19. The source material was PBMCs or T cells enriched from blood (not recorded which). The chain was built from TRBV5-1 and TRBJ2-2; the D gene is perhaps TRBD2, on 6 matching bases. In nucleotides, the sequence is TGCGCCAGCACACTTTCGGGGGAGACCGGGGAGCTGTTTTTT. Its coded protein is CASTLSGETGELFF. With the portions outside the CDR3 filled from the reference TRBV5-1 and TRBJ2-2 genes, the complete variable region becomes KAGVTQTPRYLIKTRGQQVTLSCSPISGHRSVSWYQQTPGQGLQFLFEYFSETQRNKGNFPGRFSGRQFSNSRSEMNVSTLELGDSALYLCASTLSGETGELFFGEGSRLTVL.